Shown below are 8 T cell receptor beta chains from a single sample sequenced in a study of blood T cell repertoires in COVID-19. Generated by immunoSEQ multiplex PCR, the TCRdb table keeps only in-frame clones and is missing some. The sample includes about 200,000 clones, approximately 84% of them seen just once. Sequenced input: PBMCs or T cells enriched from blood (not recorded which). The receptors originated from a man aged 40-55 years who had recovered from COVID-19.

J is TRBJ1-6 and V is TRBV27, with D unclear. Germline V gene sequence: CDR1 MNHEY, CDR2 SMNVEV (reference sequence). The V end lost 4 bases, the J end lost 8 bases, and 15 bases lay between the germline ends. The length of the CDR3 is 15 residues. CDR3 residues: CASSSRGDEDSPLHF. In DNA, the CDR3 is TGTGCCAGCAGTTCCCGCGGGGATGAGGATTCACCCCTCCACTTT.

The rearrangement uses TRBV7-9 and TRBJ2-7; TRBD1 agrees at 7 bases. V was pared by 5 bases and J by 2 bases, with 9 bases of the junction left unmatched. From germline, CDR1 is SEHNR and CDR2 FQNEAQ (reference sequence). There are 15 residues in the CDR3. The CDR3 reads CASSPGTARTYEQYF. The CDR3 DNA reads TGTGCCAGCAGCCCCGGGACAGCCCGAACCTACGAGCAGTACTTC.

V and J are TRBV19 and TRBJ1-1, with 9 bases that match TRBD1. The germline V gene has CDR1 LNHDA and CDR2 SQIVND (reference sequence). This CDR3 is 14 amino acids long. Germline trimming cut 4 bases from V and 3 bases from J; bases unmatched to any gene: 3. The CDR3 DNA reads as TGTGCCAGTAGTAGGGACAGGGAGTACACTGAAGCTTTCTTT. It yields the protein CASSRDREYTEAFF.

The sample holds one count of this clone. The genes are TRBV10-2 and TRBJ1-3; D gene unclear. The length of the CDR3 is 14 residues. V lost 4 bases and J lost 4, with 11 bases in between. CDR1 and CDR2 (germline): WSHSY, SAAADI. This CDR3 is CASSGGGGGNTIYF. DNA of the CDR3: TGCGCCAGCAGTGGGGGAGGCGGAGGAAACACCATATATTTT.

This clone was found once. This CDR3 is CASSFPLRTQSSYSNQPQHF. The CDR3 DNA reads TGTGCCAGCAGTTTCCCTCTCAGGACACAATCTTCTTATAGCAATCAGCCCCAGCATTTT. The V call is TRBV28, the J call TRBJ1-5; D is perhaps TRBD1 (5 bases). Germline V gives CDR1 MDHEN, CDR2 SYDVKM. This CDR3 is built from 20 residues. The V end was cut by 3 bases, the J end by 0 bases, with 24 bases between.

V gene TRBV28 combines with J gene TRBJ1-1, with a tentative D call TRBD1 (6 bases). V was trimmed by 6 bases and J by 4 bases, leaving 18 bases between them. Germline V lookup: CDR1 MDHEN, CDR2 SYDVKM. The CDR3 has 15 residues. Written as DNA, the CDR3 is TGTGCCAGCAGCCCGTTCGAGGGGGTGGCCACTGAAGCTTTCTTT. This gives the protein CASSPFEGVATEAFF.

The chain links TRBV3-1 (or the pseudogene TRBV3-2) to TRBJ1-2; 11 bases are shared with TRBD1. With V trimmed by 3 bases and J by 7 bases, 7 bases remained unmatched. The germline gives CDR1 LGHDT, CDR2 YNNKEL (reference sequence). The CDR3 has 15 residues. The DNA for the CDR3 is TGTGCCAGCAGCCAGATAGGACAGGGGGCGTCTGGCTACACCTTC. It specifies CASSQIGQGASGYTF.

As for this clone: Without the conserved terminal phenylalanine or tryptophan, this CDR3 likely stems from a read error. It is unclear where the CDR3 begins or ends on the DNA, so no DNA is shown, and the CDR3 is as TCRdb lists it. The genes are TRBV21-1 and TRBJ1-1. TRBV21-1 is designated a pseudogene. The CDR3 is 10 residues long, counting both termini. This chain's CDR3 is CASSKVRSAP.